A single sample gave rise to the 13 T cell receptor beta chains below, sequenced in a study of T cell responses to AZD1222 COVID-19 vaccine. Produced via immunoSEQ multiplex PCR; TCRdb's table is partial and in-frame only. The table includes around 130,000 clones, 93% detected once. Specimen: peripheral blood, collected on day 0 of AZD1222 vaccination. The receptors derive from an adult in good health.

In the case of this clone: At one end, the junction sequence differs from germline, possibly due to a read error. DNA of the CDR3: TGTGCCAGCAGCTTAAGCAGGGACCCTTCTCTCTTCTTC. Amino acids: CASSLSRDPSLFF. The gene calls are TRBV5-4 and TRBJ1-2, with a tentative D call TRBD1 (5 bases). Germline CDR1 SGHNT, CDR2 YYREEE (reference sequence). CDR3 size: 13 residues.

The rearrangement links TRBV6-1 to TRBJ2-1; TRBD1 might be the D (6 bases). Trimming removed 3 bases at V and 10 bases at J, with 22 bases between. Germline V gene data show CDR1 as MNHNS and CDR2 as SASEGT. The length of the CDR3 is 16 residues. The CDR3 loop reads CASSDSAPGVRSEQFF. For the CDR3, the DNA is TGTGCCAGCAGTGATTCAGCCCCAGGGGTTAGATCGGAGCAGTTCTTC.

V and J are TRBV5-4 and TRBJ2-7; 7 bases are a match to TRBD2. The CDR3 is 13 amino acids. The germline V gene has CDR1 SGHNT and CDR2 YYREEE (reference sequence). Germline trimming cut 3 bases from V and 6 bases from J; bases unmatched to any gene: 6. The CDR3: CASSSLSGGEQYF. The CDR3 DNA sequence: TGTGCCAGCAGCTCCCTGTCGGGGGGCGAGCAGTACTTC.

This chain uses TRBV18 with TRBJ1-5, with TRBD1 identical over 9 bases. Trimming removed 5 bases from V and 4 bases from J; junction bases left unmatched: 6. From germline, CDR1 is KGHSH and CDR2 LQKENI. The CDR3 contains 15 residues. The CDR3 DNA is TGTGCCAGCTCAACTCCCGGGACAGGGAATCAGCCCCAGCATTTT. Its protein is CASSTPGTGNQPQHF.

V is TRBV6-2 or TRBV6-3 and J is TRBJ1-5; D might be TRBD1 (6 bases). The CDR3 is 14 residues long. Germline CDR1 is MNHEY and CDR2 is SVGEGT. V shed 6 bases and J shed 10 bases, with 19 bases lying between them. CDR3 sequence reads: CASSPKGDNRPQHF. The CDR3 DNA is TGTGCCAGCAGCCCCAAGGGGGATAACCGACCCCAGCATTTT.

The gene calls are TRBV7-9 and TRBJ1-2; 7 bases match TRBD1. This CDR3 contains 15 residues. Per germline, CDR1 SEHNR and CDR2 FQNEAQ (reference sequence). The ends lost 3 bases at V and 7 bases at J; junction bases unmatched: 11. The CDR3 coding sequence is TGTGCCAGCAGCTTCCCAGAACAGGGGAGGGGTGGCTACACCTTC. Translating gives CASSFPEQGRGGYTF.

V usage is TRBV19 and J usage is TRBJ2-1; D gene ambiguous. Deletions cut 4 bases from V and 6 bases from J, with 10 bases between. CDR3 length: 13 residues. The germline V gene encodes CDR1 LNHDA and CDR2 SQIVND (reference sequence). CDR3 in amino acids: CASSNEALNEQFF. In nucleotides, the CDR3 is TGTGCCAGTAGTAATGAGGCCCTCAATGAGCAGTTCTTC.

The V gene is TRBV6-5, the J gene TRBJ2-3, with a possible D match to TRBD2 (5 bases). The CDR3 length is 13 residues. The V and J ends lost 6 bases and 6 bases respectively, with 13 bases between them. In germline, CDR1 is MNHEY, CDR2 SVGAGI. CDR3 protein: CASSSRLADTQYF. CDR3 sequence (DNA): TGTGCCAGCAGCTCACGCTTAGCGGATACGCAGTATTTT.

The chain combines TRBV19 with TRBJ2-1, with a weak D call TRBD2 (5 bases). The CDR3 extends over 13 amino acids. In germline, CDR1 is LNHDA, CDR2 SQIVND (reference sequence). Trimming left V 10 bases short and J 7 bases short, with 17 bases between. The chain's CDR3 is CATSPEETNEQFF. The CDR3 bases are TGTGCCACCTCACCGGAGGAAACAAATGAGCAGTTCTTC. Complete variable domain (other parts from reference TRBV19 and TRBJ2-1): DGGITQSPKYLFRKEGQNVTLSCEQNLNHDAMYWYRQDPGQGLRLIYYSQIVNDFQKGDIAEGYSVSREKKESFPLTVTSAQKNPTAFYLCATSPEETNEQFFGPGTRLTVL.

J is TRBJ1-2 and V is TRBV5-1; D possibly corresponds to TRBD1 (6 bases). V lost 4 bases, J lost 2 bases, and 9 bases lay in between. This CDR3 is 13 amino acids long. The germline V gene has CDR1 SGHRS and CDR2 YFSETQ. This chain's CDR3 is CASSVQGNYGYTF. The CDR3, as DNA: TGCGCCAGCAGCGTACAGGGCAACTATGGCTACACCTTC. Full variable domain (outside the CDR3, taken from reference TRBV5-1 and TRBJ1-2): KAGVTQTPRYLIKTRGQQVTLSCSPISGHRSVSWYQQTPGQGLQFLFEYFSETQRNKGNFPGRFSGRQFSNSRSEMNVSTLELGDSALYLCASSVQGNYGYTFGSGTRLTVV.

The chain recombines TRBV28 with TRBJ2-1; possible D gene TRBD2, 6 bases. The CDR3 has 16 residues. Deletions cut 5 bases from V and 4 bases from J, with 18 bases between. Per the germline V gene, CDR1 is MDHEN and CDR2 is SYDVKM. The CDR3 DNA follows: TGTGCCAGCAGTCAGAGGACTATGGGGCGGTACAATGAGCAGTTCTTC. Translation gives CASSQRTMGRYNEQFF. Variable domain in full (rest from reference TRBV28 and TRBJ2-1): DVKVTQSSRYLVKRTGEKVFLECVQDMDHENMFWYRQDPGLGLRLIYFSYDVKMKEKGDIPEGYSVSREKKERFSLILESASTNQTSMYLCASSQRTMGRYNEQFFGPGTRLTVL.

J is TRBJ2-3 and V is TRBV5-5; D could derive from TRBD1 or TRBD2 (5 bases each). There are 15 residues in the CDR3. The germline gives CDR1 SGHKS, CDR2 YYEKEE (reference sequence). V was clipped by 3 bases and J by 5 bases, with 16 bases between them. CDR3 coding DNA: TGTGCCAGCAGCTCCCGATGGGGGTCGGAAGATACGCAGTATTTT. Translated: CASSSRWGSEDTQYF. The variable domain in full, with the rest retrieved from reference TRBV5-5 and TRBJ2-3, is DAGVTQSPTHLIKTRGQQVTLRCSPISGHKSVSWYQQVLGQGPQFIFQYYEKEERGRGNFPDRFSARQFPNYSSELNVNALLLGDSALYLCASSSRWGSEDTQYFGPGTRLTVL.

The V and J genes are TRBV28 and TRBJ1-4, with unresolved D. Trimming shortened V by 6 bases and J by 5 bases, and 4 bases separated the two germline ends. Germline CDR1 MDHEN, CDR2 SYDVKM. The CDR3 runs 11 residues. The CDR3 loop is CASSRNEKLFF. Here the CDR3 DNA reads TGTGCCAGCAGCCGAAATGAAAAACTGTTTTTT.